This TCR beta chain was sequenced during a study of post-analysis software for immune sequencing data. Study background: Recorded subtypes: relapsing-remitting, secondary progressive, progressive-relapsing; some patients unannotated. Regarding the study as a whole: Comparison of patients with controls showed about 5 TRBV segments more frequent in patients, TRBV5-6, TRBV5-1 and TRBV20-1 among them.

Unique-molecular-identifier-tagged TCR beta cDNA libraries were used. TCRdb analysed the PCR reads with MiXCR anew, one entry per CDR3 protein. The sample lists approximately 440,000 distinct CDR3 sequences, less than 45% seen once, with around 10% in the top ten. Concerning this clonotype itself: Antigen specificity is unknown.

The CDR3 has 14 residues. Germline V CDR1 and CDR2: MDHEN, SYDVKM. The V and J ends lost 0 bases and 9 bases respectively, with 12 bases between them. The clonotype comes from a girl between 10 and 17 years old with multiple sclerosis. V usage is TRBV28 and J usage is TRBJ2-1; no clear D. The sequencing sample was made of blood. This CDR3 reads CASSLWGRSAEQFF. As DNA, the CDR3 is TGTGCCAGCAGTTTATGGGGTAGATCTGCTGAGCAGTTCTTC.